This T cell receptor beta chain was observed in a study of somatic reversion in DOCK8 deficiency (dated by TCRdb to 2020 to 2022). Some background on the complete study: In the study, T cell receptor beta repertoires were compared across three groups: DOCK8-deficient patients, DOCK8-revertant patients and healthy volunteers. The DOCK8-deficient patients included in the study had been described in earlier reports. The ways in which somatic reversion of pathogenic DOCK8 variants alters lymphocyte differentiation and function in DOCK8 deficiency were investigated.

The healthy control blood was obtained from volunteer donors, who were supplied by blood services in Australia and France. Genomic DNA for TCR repertoire analysis was extracted from either whole blood samples or PBMCs. Broader findings and caveats from the paper: Whether whole blood or PBMCs served as the source material for each individual sample was not specified in the methods.

The protocol used for the library was multiplex PCR. TRB libraries were generated by one-step amplicon PCR from approximately 100 ng genomic DNA using EuroClonality-NGS primers. Sequencing of the TRB amplicons was done on Illumina MiSeq instruments using 2 x 250 bp version 2 chemistry. The original pipeline was this. IMGT/HighV-QUEST was used for primary TRB sequence analysis and V(D)J annotation. Repertoire diversity and composition were evaluated with VDJtools after nonfunctional clones were removed and downsampling was applied for comparisons between samples. The public sequencing data were trimmed at Q25 with fastp and processed into clonotypes with MiXCR by TCRdb, which kept only in-frame beta chains. Rows matching on CDR3 protein sequence are summarized as one entry with the most common DNA and genes. The authors' filters were not applied to this entry. The sample table records more than 2,500 distinct CDR3 sequences; roughly 26% of these occur just once. The ten largest clones represent over 7.5% of the sample.

Note on this clonotype: Which antigen it targets is not known. Base-call qualities are not available, and no considerably larger clone is one nucleotide away.

The CDR3, cysteine through phenylalanine, is 14 amino acids long. Only CDR3 DNA remains: 42 bases, in frame from the first base. From a lookup of the germline V gene, CDR1 and CDR2 are SGDLS and YYNGEE. The germline V and J ends show losses of 3 bases and 6 bases respectively, and no gene match explains 5 bases of the junction. The clonotype was recovered from a human donor in good health. The sample was peripheral blood. This chain joins TRBV9 to TRBJ2-7; 11 nucleotides in the junction match TRBD2. This receptor carries the CDR3 CASSGLAGGGEQYF. DNA sequence: TGTGCCAGCAGCGGTCTAGCGGGAGGTGGCGAGCAGTACTTC.